This record looks at one T cell receptor (beta chain) sequence and its context. This clone came up once. It has no known antigen specificity. Base qualities are not at hand, and no much larger clone is one base apart. This same CDR3 is encoded by further DNA sequences in the sample. The data belong to a study of blood T cell repertoires in COVID-19 (TCRdb year 2020). With regard to the full study: The collaborator samples originated in the United States, Italy and Spain and spanned the acute and convalescent phases of COVID-19. The prospective study material was composed of cDNA or gDNA derived from T cells, B-cell-depleted T cells, or PBMCs. Subjects who had been exposed to COVID-19, were actively infected with it, or had recovered from it provided the deeply sampled blood TCRbeta repertoires that made up the dataset. The repertoires were released in a freely available public database intended as a resource for research on the immune response to SARS-CoV-2. The samples were drawn from the first 160 participants of the ongoing ImmuneRACE study and from more than 1,000 subjects provided by 6 global collaborators. Sample metadata almost always included a de-identified subject ID, COVID-19 status, age in years and sex. Where available, HLA class I and class II types were obtained from metadata supplied by the sample provider rather than from assay-based typing.

General conclusions and limits of the study: The quantity of clinical and demographic metadata differed by source and by participant and was supplied without curation.

The immunoSEQ Assay, a bias-controlled multiplex PCR, was used to amplify TCRbeta CDR3 regions from genomic DNA. As for how the authors treated the data: Nucleated cell counts per sample were estimated from amplification of reference gene primers within the assay. To quantify the absolute abundance of each unique TCRbeta CDR3 rearrangement, sequence reads were collapsed and filtered. For each sample, productive Simpson clonality was calculated by taking the square root of Simpson's diversity index across productive rearrangements. TCRdb mirrors the immuneACCESS table, restricted to in-frame sequences. Some clones are absent from its copies; in checked studies, under half trace to an unresolved V gene, and the reason for the others is unknown. V and J calls and clone size are copied from that table; D and trimming were computed from the DNA. For this sample there are 250,000 or so clones; roughly 80% appear just once. The ten biggest clones cover roughly 3.3% of the sample.

CDR1 is given as SGHVS and CDR2 as FQNEAQ, both from the germline V gene. The germline ends are 6 bases apart after V is trimmed by 5 bases and J by 2 bases. The CDR3 holds 12 amino acids from the cysteine to the phenylalanine. The retained sequence is limited to the CDR3, 36 bases, with the frame set at the first base. Collaborating institutions collected whole blood in K2EDTA tubes following their own protocols. For TCRbeta analysis, collaborators shipped samples in one of three forms: frozen whole blood, isolated PBMCs, or DNA extracted from either of those sample types. The chain couples TRBV7-8 to TRBJ2-5; confidence is insufficient to name the D gene. This clonotype was sampled from a woman aged 18-29 years with acute or convalescent COVID-19. Sequenced input: peripheral blood. In nucleotides, the sequence is TGTGCCAGCAGCCGGAGTCAAGAGACCCAGTACTTC. This sequence encodes CASSRSQETQYF.